Each of the 29 T cell receptor beta chains below was sequenced from the same sample in a study of blood T cell repertoires in COVID-19. This table comes from immunoSEQ multiplex PCR, and its TCRdb copy is limited to in-frame clones, with some not included. The profile shows over 120,000 clones, around nine tenths of them singletons. Sequenced input: peripheral blood. All receptors come from a woman between 50 and 59 years old with acute or convalescent COVID-19.

This clone was recorded a few times. As DNA, the CDR3 is TGTGCCAGCAGTTTTCAGGGTAGAGGAAGCAATCAGCCCCAGCATTTT. As protein: CASSFQGRGSNQPQHF. V is TRBV28 and J is TRBJ1-5; a possible D gene is TRBD1 (5 bases). Trimming cost V 3 bases and J 1 base, with 13 bases left between them. CDR1 is MDHEN and CDR2 is SYDVKM in the germline V gene. The CDR3 is made up of 16 amino acids. Looking up the rest from reference TRBV28 and TRBJ1-5 gives the full variable domain: DVKVTQSSRYLVKRTGEKVFLECVQDMDHENMFWYRQDPGLGLRLIYFSYDVKMKEKGDIPEGYSVSREKKERFSLILESASTNQTSMYLCASSFQGRGSNQPQHFGDGTRLSIL.

This clone was detected only a few times. The gene calls are TRBV13 and TRBJ1-1; D is ambiguous. CDR3 length equals 13 residues. CDR1 and CDR2 from the germline V gene are PRHDT and FYEKMQ (reference sequence). V gave up 2 bases and J gave up 4 bases, with 8 bases separating them. CDR3 sequence: CASSLKAFTEAFF. The CDR3 bases are TGTGCCAGCAGCTTAAAAGCATTCACTGAAGCTTTCTTT.

This chain connects TRBV6-5 to TRBJ2-1; a weak D match, TRBD1 (6 bases). CDR1 and CDR2 (germline): MNHEY, SVGAGI. V shed 0 bases and J shed 10 bases, with 16 bases lying between them. CDR3 length: 15 residues. As DNA, the CDR3 is TGTGCCAGCAGTTACTCGTGGGCTGGGGGCGAGGAGCAGTTCTTC. Amino acids: CASSYSWAGGEEQFF.

V gene TRBV30 combines with J gene TRBJ1-2; D unresolved. The V end lost 0 bases, the J end lost 8 bases, and 10 bases lay between the germline ends. Per the germline V gene, CDR1 is GTSNPN and CDR2 is SVGIG (reference sequence). There are 12 residues in the CDR3. The CDR3 region is CAWSVSGSGYTF. The CDR3 coding sequence is TGTGCCTGGAGTGTATCAGGTTCCGGCTACACCTTC.

The CDR3 DNA reads as TGTGCCGCTACAAGCGGGGGAAGGTACGAGCAGTACTTC. Protein: CAATSGGRYEQYF. The chain has TRBV6-5 and TRBJ2-7, with 8 bases identical to TRBD2. This CDR3 has 13 residues. V lost 11 bases, J lost 4 bases, and 10 bases stayed unmatched. The V gene's germline CDR1 is MNHEY and CDR2 SVGAGI.

The DNA of the CDR3 is TGTGCCAGCAGCCAACGACTAGCGGGGGGAACCGGGGAGCTGTTTTTT. It encodes CASSQRLAGGTGELFF. V gene TRBV3-1 (or the pseudogene TRBV3-2) combines with J gene TRBJ2-2; TRBD2 aligns across 13 bases. The CDR3 runs to 16 residues. Trimming removed 2 bases from V and 5 bases from J; junction bases left unmatched: 2. Germline CDR1 is LGHDT and CDR2 is YNNKEL (reference sequence).

The chain carries TRBV29-1 and TRBJ1-1, with a weak D call TRBD1 (5 bases). The CDR3 is 12 residues long. V lost 7 bases, J lost 11 bases, and 20 bases lay in between. Germline V gene sequence: CDR1 SQVTM, CDR2 ANQGSEA. CDR3 sequence: CSGWGEPEGAFF. As DNA, the CDR3 is TGCAGCGGGTGGGGGGAGCCCGAGGGTGCTTTCTTT.

The rearrangement links TRBV6-1 to TRBJ2-3; D perhaps matches TRBD2 (6 bases). V lost 2 bases and J 1 base, leaving 10 bases between the germline ends. The CDR3 has 15 amino acids. Germline CDR1 reads MNHNS; CDR2 reads SASEGT. The CDR3 sequence is CASSEYQRGTDTQYF. The CDR3 DNA reads TGTGCCAGCAGTGAATACCAGCGGGGCACAGATACGCAGTATTTT.

The chain uses TRBV5-1 and TRBJ2-3; weak D call: TRBD1 (6 bases). V was pared by 2 bases and J by 2 bases, with 15 bases between. This CDR3 contains 16 residues. Germline CDR1 and CDR2: SGHRS and YFSETQ. In DNA, the CDR3 is TGCGCCAGCAGCTTACTACAGGGATCCGACACAGATACGCAGTATTTT. Translating it yields CASSLLQGSDTDTQYF.

The chain joins TRBV27 to TRBJ1-5; a weak D match, TRBD1 (6 bases). The CDR3 consists of 15 residues. Germline loops: CDR1 MNHEY, CDR2 SMNVEV (reference sequence). Trimming pared 2 bases from V and 0 bases from J, leaving 8 bases between. CDR3 sequence reads: CASSLDRNSNQPQHF. CDR3 sequence (DNA): TGTGCCAGCAGTTTAGACAGGAATAGCAATCAGCCCCAGCATTTT.

The chain employs TRBV7-9 and TRBJ2-7, with D possibly being TRBD1 (6 bases). The CDR3 consists of 13 residues. Germline assignment: CDR1 SEHNR and CDR2 FQNEAQ (reference sequence). V was pared by 5 bases and J by 3 bases, with 11 bases between. CDR3 sequence reads: CASSRDIFYEQYF. Here the CDR3 DNA reads TGTGCCAGCAGCCGGGACATTTTCTACGAGCAGTACTTC.

This clone was counted only a few times. The gene calls are TRBV9 and TRBJ1-1, with a tentative D call TRBD1 (6 bases). Trimming took off 5 bases at V and 2 bases at J, with 16 bases between the two ends. CDR1 is SGDLS, CDR2 YYNGEE, per germline. This CDR3 is built from 15 residues. The CDR3 DNA reads as TGTGCCAGCAGTTCCCCCGGCAGGGGAAACACTGAAGCTTTCTTT. The encoded protein is CASSSPGRGNTEAFF.

The gene calls are TRBV27 and TRBJ1-5; D call uncertain. V was cut by 2 bases and J by 5 bases, with 10 bases left in between. Looked up from germline, CDR1 is MNHEY and CDR2 is SMNVEV (reference sequence). The CDR3 consists of 14 residues. CDR3 residues: CASSLTPHHQPQHF. In DNA, the CDR3 is TGTGCCAGCAGTTTAACACCCCACCATCAGCCCCAGCATTTT.

This clone was seen once. V usage is TRBV2 and J usage is TRBJ1-1; no definite D call. CDR1 and CDR2 from the germline V gene are SNHLY and FYNNEI. Between the trimmed V and J ends, which lost 8 bases and 3 bases, there was a span of 10 bases. This CDR3 has 12 amino acids. The CDR3 here is CASENGDTEAFF. The CDR3, as DNA: TGTGCCAGCGAAAACGGGGACACTGAAGCTTTCTTT.

This clone has more than one count but fewer than ten. The rearrangement joins TRBV19 to TRBJ1-5; TRBD1 agrees at 8 bases. The CDR3 runs to 13 residues. Germline CDR1 reads LNHDA; CDR2 reads SQIVND (reference sequence). The V and J ends lost 8 bases and 5 bases, in that order; junction bases with no gene match: 5. DNA for the CDR3: TGTGCCAGTCGCCCAGGGGGCCATCAGCCCCAGCATTTT. It encodes CASRPGGHQPQHF.

The chain has TRBV19 and TRBJ2-2; 9 bases agree with TRBD2. The CDR3 covers 18 residues. J gave up 2 bases and V 1 base, and 8 bases lay outside the gene matches. The germline CDR1 and CDR2 sequences are LNHDA and SQIVND (reference sequence). Here the CDR3 DNA reads TGTGCCAGTAGTATAGTAGTACTAGCGGGTGTTAACACCGGGGAGCTGTTTTTT. Its protein is CASSIVVLAGVNTGELFF.

The rearrangement uses TRBV27 and TRBJ1-1; no reliable D call. The CDR3 extends over 16 amino acids. Trimming removed 6 bases from V and 0 bases from J, with 17 bases in between. Germline CDR1 is MNHEY and CDR2 is SMNVEV (reference sequence). The CDR3 DNA follows: TGTGCCAGCAGCACCACCTCTCTATACTTGAACACTGAAGCTTTCTTT. Its protein product is CASSTTSLYLNTEAFF.

The gene calls are TRBV9 and TRBJ1-5; perhaps TRBD1 as D (5 bases). The CDR3 runs to 15 residues. Germline V gene sequence: CDR1 SGDLS, CDR2 YYNGEE. Trimming cost V 5 bases and J 1 base, with 13 bases left between them. CDR3 residues: CASSRTPSSNQPQHF. The CDR3, as DNA: TGTGCCAGCAGTAGGACACCCTCGAGCAATCAGCCCCAGCATTTT. Full variable domain (rest looked up from reference TRBV9 and TRBJ1-5): DSGVTQTPKHLITATGQRVTLRCSPRSGDLSVYWYQQSLDQGLQFLIQYYNGEERAKGNILERFSAQQFPDLHSELNLSSLELGDSALYFCASSRTPSSNQPQHFGDGTRLSIL.

This chain joins TRBV27 and TRBJ1-2; 10 bases match TRBD1. This CDR3 has 17 residues. With 6 bases clipped from V and 8 bases from J, the junction kept 18 bases outside the gene matches. The germline gives CDR1 MNHEY, CDR2 SMNVEV (reference sequence). The CDR3 coding sequence is TGTGCCAGCAGGCGGGCCTCAGGACAGGGGGATTTGCGGGGCTACACCTTC. The encoded protein is CASRRASGQGDLRGYTF.

This clone was found a few times. This chain joins TRBV13 and TRBJ2-3; D is unclear. V lost 1 base and J lost 2, with 7 bases in between. The germline gives CDR1 PRHDT, CDR2 FYEKMQ (reference sequence). This CDR3 region has 14 residues. The CDR3 spells CASSLVLTTDTQYF. In nucleotides, the CDR3 is TGTGCCAGCAGCTTAGTACTAACCACAGATACGCAGTATTTT.

The chain employs TRBV3-1 (or the pseudogene TRBV3-2) and TRBJ2-7; tentative D call: TRBD2 (6 bases). Germline V CDR1 and CDR2: LGHDT, YNNKEL (reference sequence). V was cut by 3 bases and J by 3 bases, with 9 bases left in between. The CDR3 spans 13 residues. CDR3 sequence (DNA): TGTGCCAGCAGCCAGGAGGGTATCTACGAGCAGTACTTC. Translating it yields CASSQEGIYEQYF.

The chain combines TRBV19 with TRBJ1-2; TRBD1 matches 7 bases. CDR3 length: 15 residues. Germline V gives CDR1 LNHDA, CDR2 SQIVND (reference sequence). The junction had 12 bases not matched to a gene; V was cut back by 4 bases and J by 7 bases. CDR3 region: CASSTRTGAVGGYTF. The CDR3 DNA is TGTGCCAGTAGTACGCGGACAGGAGCGGTCGGTGGCTACACCTTC.

The V and J genes are TRBV27 and TRBJ1-2; D may be TRBD1 (6 bases). CDR1 MNHEY and CDR2 SMNVEV come from the germline V gene (reference sequence). Trimming stripped 7 bases from V and 7 bases from J, with 16 bases between. The CDR3 has 13 residues. The CDR3: CASNPRGGTGYTF. CDR3 DNA sequence: TGTGCCAGCAACCCGAGGGGGGGGACTGGCTACACCTTC.

This chain joins TRBV20-1 and TRBJ1-1, with D possibly matching TRBD1 (5 bases). V was pared by 6 bases and J by 6 bases, with 8 bases between. Germline V CDR1 and CDR2: DFQATT, SNEGSKA (reference sequence). The length of the CDR3 is 10 residues. The CDR3 region has the DNA TGCAGTGCCGGGACTGCTGAAGCTTTCTTT. This codes for CSAGTAEAFF.

The chain carries TRBV5-1 and TRBJ2-1; 9 bases line up with TRBD2. Germline V gives CDR1 SGHRS, CDR2 YFSETQ. J gave up 6 bases and V 5 bases, and 9 bases lay outside the gene matches. The CDR3 extends over 15 amino acids. The chain's CDR3 is CASSFSGSGSNEQFF. The CDR3 coding sequence is TGCGCCAGCAGTTTTAGCGGGAGCGGCTCCAATGAGCAGTTCTTC.

CDR3 loop: CASSPNGEAFF. The CDR3 DNA sequence: TGTGCCAGCAGCCCCAACGGTGAAGCTTTCTTT. The chain links TRBV7-9 to TRBJ1-1; no reliable D call. CDR1 is SEHNR and CDR2 is FQNEAQ in the germline V gene (reference sequence). The CDR3 has 11 amino acids. V dropped 5 bases and J dropped 7 bases, with 8 bases sitting between them.

The chain employs TRBV11-1 and TRBJ1-5; a possible D gene is TRBD1 (5 bases). V was shortened by 5 bases and J by 6 bases, with 14 bases between the two germline ends. From germline, CDR1 is SGHAT and CDR2 FQDESV (reference sequence). The length of the CDR3 is 14 residues. The CDR3 coding sequence is TGTGCCAGCAGCGGGCCGGCAGGGATTCAGCCCCAGCATTTT. Amino acids: CASSGPAGIQPQHF.

The rearrangement joins TRBV11-2 to TRBJ1-4, with 9 positions matching TRBD1. This CDR3 region has 15 residues. Per the germline V gene, CDR1 is SGHAT and CDR2 is FQNNGV. The V gene end was trimmed by 5 bases and the J gene end by 8 bases; junction bases not matched to a gene: 9. CDR3 coding DNA: TGTGCCAGCAGCGATAGTGGGACAGGGTGGGAAAAACTGTTTTTT. Translation: CASSDSGTGWEKLFF.

J is TRBJ2-7 and V is TRBV30; no reliable D call. This CDR3 has 11 amino acids. V was pared by 3 bases and J by 6 bases, with 9 bases between. Germline loops: CDR1 GTSNPN, CDR2 SVGIG (reference sequence). The CDR3 DNA sequence: TGTGCCTGGAGCCTGACACTCGAGCAGTACTTC. Translated: CAWSLTLEQYF.